The entry that follows covers one T cell receptor beta chain sequence. Different DNA sequences within this sample yield the same CDR3. This specimen belongs to a study of blood T cell repertoires in COVID-19. V gave up 5 bases and J gave up 3 bases; unmatched junction bases: 5. The CDR3 is 15 amino acids. Germline V gives CDR1 SNHLY, CDR2 FYNNEI. TCRdb's table, derived via immunoSEQ multiplex PCR, lists solely in-frame clones and lacks some. The repertoire holds a few hundred thousand clones, 84% seen once, with 1.5% in the top ten. The TCR comes from a woman aged 40 to 55 who had recovered from COVID-19. Sequencing was carried out using peripheral blood. The V gene is TRBV2, the J gene TRBJ2-7; TRBD1 aligns across 12 bases. The CDR3 bases are TGTGCCAGCAGTTTGGGACAGGGGGCGATCTACGAGCAGTACTTC. Protein: CASSLGQGAIYEQYF. Full variable domain (missing parts from reference TRBV2 and TRBJ2-7): EPEVTQTPSHQVTQMGQEVILRCVPISNHLYFYWYRQILGQKVEFLVSFYNNEISEKSEIFDDQFSVERPDGSNFTLKIRSTKLEDSAMYFCASSLGQGAIYEQYFGPGTRLTVT.